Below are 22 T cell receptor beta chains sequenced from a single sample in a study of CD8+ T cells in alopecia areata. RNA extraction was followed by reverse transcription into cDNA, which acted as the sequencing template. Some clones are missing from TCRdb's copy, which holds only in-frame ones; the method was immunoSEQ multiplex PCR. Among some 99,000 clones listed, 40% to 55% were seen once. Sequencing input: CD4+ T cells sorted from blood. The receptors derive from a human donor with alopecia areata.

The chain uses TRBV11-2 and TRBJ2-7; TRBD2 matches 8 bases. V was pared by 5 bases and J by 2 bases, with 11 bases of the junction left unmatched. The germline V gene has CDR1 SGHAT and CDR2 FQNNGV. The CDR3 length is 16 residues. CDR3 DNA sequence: TGTGCCAGCAGCCGGGGAGTCGGGGGGGCGGCCTACGAGCAGTACTTC. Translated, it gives CASSRGVGGAAYEQYF.

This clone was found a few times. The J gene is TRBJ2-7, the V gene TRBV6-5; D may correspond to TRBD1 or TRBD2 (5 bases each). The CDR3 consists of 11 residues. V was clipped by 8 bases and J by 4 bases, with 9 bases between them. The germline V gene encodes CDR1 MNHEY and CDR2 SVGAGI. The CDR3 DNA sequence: TGTGCCAGCGGGACGGGATACGAGCAGTACTTC. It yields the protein CASGTGYEQYF.

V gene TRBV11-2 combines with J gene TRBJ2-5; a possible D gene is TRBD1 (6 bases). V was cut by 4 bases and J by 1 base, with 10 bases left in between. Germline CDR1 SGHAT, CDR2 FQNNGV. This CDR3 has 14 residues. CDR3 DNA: TGTGCCAGCAGCTCTGACAGGAGCCAAGAGACCCAGTACTTC. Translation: CASSSDRSQETQYF.

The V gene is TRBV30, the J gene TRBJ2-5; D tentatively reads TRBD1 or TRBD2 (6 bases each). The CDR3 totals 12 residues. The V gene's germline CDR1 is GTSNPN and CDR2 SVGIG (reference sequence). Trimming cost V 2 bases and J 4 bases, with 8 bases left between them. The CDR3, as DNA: TGTGCCTGGAGTAAGGGGGGAGAGACCCAGTACTTC. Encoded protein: CAWSKGGETQYF.

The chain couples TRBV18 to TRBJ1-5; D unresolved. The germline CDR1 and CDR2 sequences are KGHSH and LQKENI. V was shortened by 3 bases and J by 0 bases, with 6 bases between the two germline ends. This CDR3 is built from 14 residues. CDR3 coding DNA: TGTGCCAGCTCACCGCGAGATAGCAATCAGCCCCAGCATTTT. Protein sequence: CASSPRDSNQPQHF.

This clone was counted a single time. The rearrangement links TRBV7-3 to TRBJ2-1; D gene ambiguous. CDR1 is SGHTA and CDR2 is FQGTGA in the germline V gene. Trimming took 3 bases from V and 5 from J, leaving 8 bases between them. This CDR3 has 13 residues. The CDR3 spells CASSFGQHNEQFF. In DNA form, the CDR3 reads TGTGCCAGCAGCTTCGGCCAGCACAATGAGCAGTTCTTC.

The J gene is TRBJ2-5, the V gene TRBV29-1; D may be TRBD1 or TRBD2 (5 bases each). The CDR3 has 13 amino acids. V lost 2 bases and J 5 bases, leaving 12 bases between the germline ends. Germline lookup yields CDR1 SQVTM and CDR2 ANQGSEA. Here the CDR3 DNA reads TGCAGCGTTGAAACTAGGGGTTGGGAGACCCAGTACTTC. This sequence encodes CSVETRGWETQYF.

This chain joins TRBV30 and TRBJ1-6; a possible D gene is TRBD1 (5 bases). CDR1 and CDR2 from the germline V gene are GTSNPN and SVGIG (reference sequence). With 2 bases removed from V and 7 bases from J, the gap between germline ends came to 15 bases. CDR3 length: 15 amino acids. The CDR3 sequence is CAWSIPGRGNSPLHF. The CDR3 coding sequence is TGTGCCTGGAGTATACCGGGGAGGGGAAATTCACCCCTCCACTTT.

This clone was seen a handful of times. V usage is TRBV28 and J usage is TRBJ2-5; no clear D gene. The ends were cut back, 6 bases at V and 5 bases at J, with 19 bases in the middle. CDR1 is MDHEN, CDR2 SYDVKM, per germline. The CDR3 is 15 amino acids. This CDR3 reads CASRSQGSVIETQYF. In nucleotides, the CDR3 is TGTGCCAGCAGGTCCCAAGGTTCCGTTATTGAGACCCAGTACTTC. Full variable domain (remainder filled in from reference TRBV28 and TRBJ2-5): DVKVTQSSRYLVKRTGEKVFLECVQDMDHENMFWYRQDPGLGLRLIYFSYDVKMKEKGDIPEGYSVSREKKERFSLILESASTNQTSMYLCASRSQGSVIETQYFGPGTRLLVL.

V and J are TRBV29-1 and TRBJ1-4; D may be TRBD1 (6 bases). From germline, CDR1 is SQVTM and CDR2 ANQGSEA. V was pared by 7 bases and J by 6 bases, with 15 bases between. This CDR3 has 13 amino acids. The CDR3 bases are TGCAGCGCCACCGAAGGGGGACATGAAAAACTGTTTTTT. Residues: CSATEGGHEKLFF.

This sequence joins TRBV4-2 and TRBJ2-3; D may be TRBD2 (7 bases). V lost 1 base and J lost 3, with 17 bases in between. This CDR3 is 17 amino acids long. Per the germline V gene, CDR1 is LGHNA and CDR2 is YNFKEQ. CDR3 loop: CASSQGHPGGWTDTQYF. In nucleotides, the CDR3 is TGTGCCAGCAGCCAAGGTCATCCGGGGGGCTGGACAGATACGCAGTATTTT.

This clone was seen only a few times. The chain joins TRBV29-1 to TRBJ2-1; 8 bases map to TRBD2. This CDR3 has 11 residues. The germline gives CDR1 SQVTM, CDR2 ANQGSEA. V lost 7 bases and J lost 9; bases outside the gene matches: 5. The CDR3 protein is CSGTSLGEQFF. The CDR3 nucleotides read TGCAGCGGGACTAGCCTGGGTGAGCAGTTCTTC.

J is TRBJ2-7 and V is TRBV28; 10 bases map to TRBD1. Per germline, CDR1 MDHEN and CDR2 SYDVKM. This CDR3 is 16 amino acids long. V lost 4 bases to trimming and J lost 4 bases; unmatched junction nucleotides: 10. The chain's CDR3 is CASSSLGQGGGYEQYF. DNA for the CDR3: TGTGCCAGCAGTTCCCTCGGACAGGGGGGTGGATACGAGCAGTACTTC.

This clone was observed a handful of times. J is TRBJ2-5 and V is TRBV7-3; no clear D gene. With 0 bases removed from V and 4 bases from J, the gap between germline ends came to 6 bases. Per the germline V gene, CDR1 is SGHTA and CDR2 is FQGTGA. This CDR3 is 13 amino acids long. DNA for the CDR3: TGTGCCAGCAGCTTAACGCCGCGAGAGACCCAGTACTTC. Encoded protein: CASSLTPRETQYF.

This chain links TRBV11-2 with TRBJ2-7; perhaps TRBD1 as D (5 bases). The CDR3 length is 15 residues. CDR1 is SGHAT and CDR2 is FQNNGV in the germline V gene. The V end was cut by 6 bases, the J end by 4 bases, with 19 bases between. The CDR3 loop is CASRPLWTQRYEQYF. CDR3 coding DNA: TGTGCCAGCAGACCCCTTTGGACACAAAGATACGAGCAGTACTTC.

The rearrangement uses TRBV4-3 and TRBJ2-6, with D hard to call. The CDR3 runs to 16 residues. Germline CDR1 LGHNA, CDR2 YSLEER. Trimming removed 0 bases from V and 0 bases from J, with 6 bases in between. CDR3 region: CASSQEYSSGANVLTF. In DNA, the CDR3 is TGCGCCAGCAGCCAAGAGTATTCCTCTGGGGCCAACGTCCTGACTTTC.

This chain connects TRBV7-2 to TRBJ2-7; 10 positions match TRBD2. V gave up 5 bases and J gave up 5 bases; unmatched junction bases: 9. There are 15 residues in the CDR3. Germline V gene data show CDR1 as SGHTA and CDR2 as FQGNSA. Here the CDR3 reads CASSRLLAGADEQYF. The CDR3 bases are TGTGCCAGCAGCCGCCTTCTAGCGGGGGCGGACGAGCAGTACTTC. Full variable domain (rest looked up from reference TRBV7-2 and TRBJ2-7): GAGVSQSPSNKVTEKGKDVELRCDPISGHTALYWYRQSLGQGLEFLIYFQGNSAPDKSGLPSDRFSAERTGGSVSTLTIQRTQQEDSAVYLCASSRLLAGADEQYFGPGTRLTVT.

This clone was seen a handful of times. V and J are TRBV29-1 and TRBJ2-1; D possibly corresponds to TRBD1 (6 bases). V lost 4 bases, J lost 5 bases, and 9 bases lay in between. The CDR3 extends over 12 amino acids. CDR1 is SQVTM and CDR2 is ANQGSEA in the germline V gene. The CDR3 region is CSVVRQDNEQFF. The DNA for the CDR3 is TGCAGCGTTGTAAGACAGGACAATGAGCAGTTCTTC.

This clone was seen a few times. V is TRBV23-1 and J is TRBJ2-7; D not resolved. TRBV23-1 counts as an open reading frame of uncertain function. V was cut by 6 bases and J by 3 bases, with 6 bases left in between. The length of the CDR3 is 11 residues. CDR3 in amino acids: CASRLNYEQYF. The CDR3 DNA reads TGCGCCAGCAGACTTAACTACGAGCAGTACTTC.

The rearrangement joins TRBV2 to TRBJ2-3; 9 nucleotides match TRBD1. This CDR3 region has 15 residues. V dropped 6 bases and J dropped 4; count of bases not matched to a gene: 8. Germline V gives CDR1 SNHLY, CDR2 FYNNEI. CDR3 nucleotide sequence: TGTGCCAGCAGCAGGAACAGGGGGCCCGCAGATACGCAGTATTTT. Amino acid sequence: CASSRNRGPADTQYF.

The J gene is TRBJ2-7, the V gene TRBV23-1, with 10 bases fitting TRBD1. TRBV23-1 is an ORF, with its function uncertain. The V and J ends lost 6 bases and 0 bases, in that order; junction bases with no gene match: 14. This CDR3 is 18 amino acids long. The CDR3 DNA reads TGCGCCAGCAGCCCCCCCCGGGGACAGGGGCCATGCTCCTACGAGCAGTACTTC. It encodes CASSPPRGQGPCSYEQYF.

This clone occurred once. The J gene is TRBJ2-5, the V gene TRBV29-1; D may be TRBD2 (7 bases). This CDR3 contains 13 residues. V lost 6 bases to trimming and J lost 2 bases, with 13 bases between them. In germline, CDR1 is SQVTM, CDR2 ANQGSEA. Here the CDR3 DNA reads TGCAGCGTGGAAAGGGGGGGGCAAGAGACCCAGTACTTC. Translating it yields CSVERGGQETQYF. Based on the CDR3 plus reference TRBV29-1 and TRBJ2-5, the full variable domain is SAVISQKPSRDICQRGTSLTIQCQVDSQVTMMFWYRQQPGQSLTLIATANQGSEATYESGFVIDKFPISRPNLTFSTLTVSNMSPEDSSIYLCSVERGGQETQYFGPGTRLLVL.